This T cell receptor beta chain emerged from a study of blood T cell repertoires in COVID-19. Study in general: The samples span acute and convalescent COVID-19 from the United States, Italy and Spain.

The junction had 4 bases not matched to a gene; V was cut back by 6 bases and J by 4 bases. This CDR3 region has 15 residues. Germline V gene lookup returns CDR1 MRHNA and CDR2 SNTAGT. In the original analysis: Nucleated cell number was recorded as an estimate derived from reference gene primer amplification. Only in-frame clones appear in the TCRdb table, and some are missing; sequencing was by immunoSEQ multiplex PCR. V and J calls and clone size are those listed in that table; D and trimming were worked out from the DNA. The repertoire holds roughly 220,000 clones, with 86% as singletons. Patients at the Seattle site were enrolled during active infection and followed longitudinally.

V gene TRBV6-4 combines with J gene TRBJ2-1, with 12 bases that match TRBD2. The TCR comes from a woman aged 50 to 60 with COVID-19, enrolled during active disease. What was sequenced was peripheral blood. The CDR3 DNA reads as TGTGCCAGCAGGCCCGGGACTAGCGGGTACAATGAGCAGTTCTTC. Protein product: CASRPGTSGYNEQFF.